The 27 T cell receptor beta chains presented below share a single source sample, sequenced in a study of blood T cell repertoires in COVID-19. The table came from immunoSEQ multiplex PCR; TCRdb's copy has only in-frame clones and leaves some out. Altogether some 98,000 clones are present, about 79% being singletons, with the ten largest covering 20% to 25%. Material: peripheral blood. The source is a man in his fifties or sixties with acute or convalescent COVID-19.

This clone was seen a handful of times. The V call is TRBV28, the J call TRBJ1-2, with D hard to call. There are 13 residues in the CDR3. From germline, CDR1 is MDHEN and CDR2 SYDVKM. V lost 3 bases, J lost 2 bases, and 7 bases lay in between. CDR3 nucleotides: TGTGCCAGCAGTTTGACGGAGAACTATGGCTACACCTTC. It translates to CASSLTENYGYTF.

This chain connects TRBV7-9 to TRBJ1-2; maybe TRBD1 (6 bases). The V end was cut by 6 bases, the J end by 4 bases, with 12 bases between. The germline V gene encodes CDR1 SEHNR and CDR2 FQNEAQ (reference sequence). This CDR3 is 13 amino acids long. The CDR3 here is CASSYRDSYGYTF. CDR3 nucleotides: TGTGCCAGCAGTTACAGGGATAGCTATGGCTACACCTTC.

The chain uses TRBV2 and TRBJ2-6, with TRBD1 identical over 9 bases. V gave up 7 bases and J gave up 0 bases; unmatched junction bases: 7. Germline CDR1 is SNHLY and CDR2 is FYNNEI. The CDR3 consists of 17 residues. As DNA, the CDR3 is TGTGCCAGCATGCCGGGACAGGGCGTCTCTGGGGCCAACGTCCTGACTTTC. Translated: CASMPGQGVSGANVLTF.

This clone was seen only a few times. V gene TRBV28 combines with J gene TRBJ2-7; TRBD1 matches 12 bases. Germline trimming cut 6 bases from V and 4 bases from J; bases unmatched to any gene: 7. Germline CDR1 MDHEN, CDR2 SYDVKM. This CDR3 has 15 residues. The CDR3 is CASRPGTGGWYEQYV. The DNA for the CDR3 is TGTGCCAGCAGACCCGGGACAGGGGGCTGGTACGAGCAGTACGTC.

This clone was counted once. This chain joins TRBV24-1 and TRBJ2-3, with 9 nucleotides matching TRBD1. Germline V lookup: CDR1 KGHDR, CDR2 SFDVKD. The CDR3 extends over 17 amino acids. The trim removed 2 bases at V and 2 bases at J, leaving 7 bases unmatched. The CDR3 DNA reads as TGTGCCACCAGTGATTCGGGACAGGGTGGACTCACAGATACGCAGTATTTT. Its protein is CATSDSGQGGLTDTQYF.

This chain connects TRBV2 to TRBJ2-1, with 8 bases lining up with TRBD1. Germline CDR1 and CDR2: SNHLY and FYNNEI. The CDR3 contains 12 residues. Trimming at V came to 6 bases and at J to 15 bases, leaving 10 bases not matched to a gene. CDR3 region: CASSTDRARRFF. The CDR3 coding sequence is TGTGCCAGCAGCACGGACAGGGCCCGACGGTTCTTC. The variable domain in full, with the rest retrieved from reference TRBV2 and TRBJ2-1, is EPEVTQTPSHQVTQMGQEVILRCVPISNHLYFYWYRQILGQKVEFLVSFYNNEISEKSEIFDDQFSVERPDGSNFTLKIRSTKLEDSAMYFCASSTDRARRFFGPGTRLTVL.

The V and J genes are TRBV19 and TRBJ2-1, with 10 bases lining up with TRBD2. The length of the CDR3 is 17 residues. Germline values: CDR1 LNHDA, CDR2 SQIVND (reference sequence). V lost 3 bases to trimming and J lost 0 bases; unmatched junction nucleotides: 5. CDR3 loop: CASSIRTSGYSYNEQFF. The CDR3 DNA is TGTGCCAGTAGTATTAGGACTAGCGGTTACTCCTACAATGAGCAGTTCTTC.

This clone came up a few times. This rearrangement joins TRBV5-1 to TRBJ1-4; D unresolved. V gave up 2 bases and J gave up 0 bases, with 8 bases separating them. Germline V gene lookup returns CDR1 SGHRS and CDR2 YFSETQ. The CDR3 contains 15 residues. CDR3 amino acids: CASSFQTATNEKLFF. As DNA, the CDR3 is TGCGCCAGCAGCTTCCAAACTGCAACTAATGAAAAACTGTTTTTT.

The CDR3 is CASSEAPLWTGQNSPLHF. DNA of the CDR3: TGTGCCAGCAGTGAAGCACCCCTTTGGACAGGGCAAAATTCACCCCTCCACTTT. The genes are TRBV2 and TRBJ1-6; 8 bases map to TRBD1. The CDR3 is made up of 18 amino acids. Looked up from germline, CDR1 is SNHLY and CDR2 is FYNNEI. After removal of 0 bases from V and 7 bases from J, the junction contained 11 bases not matched to a gene.

In this sample, this clone turned up once. The V call is TRBV2, the J call TRBJ1-2; D uncertain. Germline V gene data show CDR1 as SNHLY and CDR2 as FYNNEI. CDR3 length equals 14 residues. The V end was cut by 1 base, the J end by 6 bases, with 12 bases between. CDR3: CASSEERKRDGYTF. For the CDR3, the DNA is TGTGCCAGCAGTGAAGAAAGGAAGAGGGATGGCTACACCTTC.

The rearrangement uses TRBV2 and TRBJ2-1, with D tentatively TRBD2 (7 bases). There are 14 residues in the CDR3. The V gene lost 7 bases and the J gene lost 4 bases, with 14 bases spanning the gap. The germline V gene has CDR1 SNHLY and CDR2 FYNNEI. The CDR3 here is CASNRGGPYNEQFF. As DNA, the CDR3 is TGTGCCAGCAATAGGGGGGGCCCGTACAATGAGCAGTTCTTC.

The CDR3 bases are TGTGCCACCAGCAGGGGACAGGGGAACACCGGGGAGCTGTTTTTT. Translating gives CATSRGQGNTGELFF. The chain uses TRBV15 and TRBJ2-2, with TRBD1 matching over 9 bases. This CDR3 has 15 amino acids. V lost 3 bases to trimming and J lost 1 base; unmatched junction nucleotides: 0. Germline loops: CDR1 LNHNV, CDR2 YYDKDF (reference sequence).

The J gene is TRBJ1-1, the V gene TRBV6-2 or TRBV6-3; D is ambiguous. The CDR3 length is 14 residues. V was shortened by 6 bases and J by 1 base, with 12 bases between the two germline ends. Germline loops: CDR1 MNHEY, CDR2 SVGEGT. The CDR3: CASSATRKNTEAFF. The DNA of the CDR3 is TGTGCCAGCAGCGCGACACGCAAGAACACTGAAGCTTTCTTT.

The rearrangement joins TRBV28 to TRBJ2-3; the D is unclear. The CDR3 sequence is 12 residues long. Germline lookup yields CDR1 MDHEN and CDR2 SYDVKM. V dropped 2 bases and J dropped 7 bases, with 7 bases sitting between them. CDR3 sequence (DNA): TGTGCCAGCAGTTTACAATCCAATACGCAGTATTTT. Amino acid sequence: CASSLQSNTQYF.

This chain links TRBV6-2 or TRBV6-3 with TRBJ1-1; 9 bases agree with TRBD1. The CDR3 loop spans 14 amino acids. CDR1 MNHEY and CDR2 SVGEGT come from the germline V gene. After removal of 5 bases from V and 1 base from J, the junction contained 2 bases not matched to a gene. The CDR3 DNA follows: TGTGCCAGCAGTACAGGGGGCGCGAACACTGAAGCTTTCTTT. Translated: CASSTGGANTEAFF.

Written as DNA, the CDR3 is TGTGCCAGCAGCGTAGTCGGGACAGGGGTTGAGACCCAGTACTTC. Protein sequence: CASSVVGTGVETQYF. V usage is TRBV9 and J usage is TRBJ2-5; TRBD1 agrees at 10 bases. CDR1 is SGDLS, CDR2 YYNGEE, per germline. Germline trimming cut 0 bases from V and 5 bases from J; bases unmatched to any gene: 4. CDR3 length: 15 amino acids.

This clone was seen a handful of times. The V and J genes are TRBV2 and TRBJ1-1; no firm D call. In germline, CDR1 is SNHLY, CDR2 FYNNEI. The CDR3 runs to 14 residues. Trimming shortened V by 1 base and J by 2 bases, and 8 bases separated the two germline ends. The CDR3 sequence is CASSEVLSNTEAFF. For the CDR3, the DNA is TGTGCCAGCAGTGAAGTCCTTTCTAACACTGAAGCTTTCTTT. The full variable domain, in which reference TRBV2 and TRBJ1-1 provide the parts outside the CDR3, is EPEVTQTPSHQVTQMGQEVILRCVPISNHLYFYWYRQILGQKVEFLVSFYNNEISEKSEIFDDQFSVERPDGSNFTLKIRSTKLEDSAMYFCASSEVLSNTEAFFGQGTRLTVV.

The chain has TRBV4-1 and TRBJ1-2; D not certain. The CDR3 has 15 amino acids. The germline V gene encodes CDR1 MGHRA and CDR2 YSYEKL. V was shortened by 4 bases and J by 4 bases, with 16 bases between the two germline ends. The CDR3 spells CASSPFEGFGYGYTF. DNA for the CDR3: TGCGCCAGCAGCCCCTTCGAGGGATTCGGCTATGGCTACACCTTC.

As DNA, the CDR3 is TGTGCCAGCAGCCAAGATTCGGCTAGCGGCGGGGATACGCAGTATTTT. Its translation is CASSQDSASGGDTQYF. The genes are TRBV4-2 and TRBJ2-3; 7 nucleotides line up with TRBD2. The CDR3 is made up of 16 amino acids. Germline CDR1 reads LGHNA; CDR2 reads YNFKEQ. After removal of 0 bases from V and 6 bases from J, the junction contained 9 bases not matched to a gene.

The chain uses TRBV18 and TRBJ2-1; D may be TRBD1 (6 bases). Trimming took off 5 bases at V and 3 bases at J, with 14 bases between the two ends. Germline-derived CDR1 and CDR2 are KGHSH and LQKENI. This CDR3 spans 15 amino acids. The CDR3 DNA reads TGTGCCAGCTCAAATCCGGGACATGTCTACAATGAGCAGTTCTTC. Its translation is CASSNPGHVYNEQFF.

The rearrangement joins TRBV6-1 to TRBJ1-2; D may be TRBD1 (6 bases). The V end lost 3 bases, the J end lost 5 bases, and 16 bases lay between the germline ends. The germline V gene encodes CDR1 MNHNS and CDR2 SASEGT. The length of the CDR3 is 15 residues. CDR3 sequence (DNA): TGTGCCAGCAGTGATCAAATACGGACAGCTTATGGCTACACCTTC. This translates into CASSDQIRTAYGYTF.

The V call is TRBV5-1, the J call TRBJ2-1; 11 nucleotides match TRBD2. After removal of 4 bases from V and 5 bases from J, the junction contained 8 bases not matched to a gene. Germline loops: CDR1 SGHRS, CDR2 YFSETQ. The CDR3 loop spans 16 amino acids. The CDR3 DNA reads TGCGCCAGCAGCCCCCAGGCGACTAGCGGGAACAATGAGCAGTTCTTC. Protein: CASSPQATSGNNEQFF.

The J gene is TRBJ1-1, the V gene TRBV29-1, with a possible D match to TRBD1 (6 bases). The V gene's germline CDR1 is SQVTM and CDR2 ANQGSEA. There are 13 residues in the CDR3. Trimming removed 6 bases from V and 10 bases from J, with 21 bases in between. In DNA form, the CDR3 reads TGCAGCGTCTTGGTAGGGGGAGGGATCGCAGCTTTCTTT. It translates to CSVLVGGGIAAFF.

The J gene is TRBJ2-2, the V gene TRBV2; TRBD1 matches at 7 bases. Trimming took 6 bases from V and 2 from J; bases not matched to a gene: 3. The germline V gene encodes CDR1 SNHLY and CDR2 FYNNEI. The CDR3 is made up of 14 amino acids. The CDR3 nucleotides are TGTGCCAGCAGGGGACAGCTCAACACCGGGGAGCTGTTTTTT. As protein: CASRGQLNTGELFF.

The chain has TRBV5-6 and TRBJ2-7; 7 nucleotides line up with TRBD1. Per the germline V gene, CDR1 is SGHDT and CDR2 is YYEEEE. J gave up 3 bases and V 4 bases, and 1 base lay outside the gene matches. This CDR3 region has 12 residues. In DNA form, the CDR3 reads TGTGCCAGCAGCGGGGACAGCTACGAGCAGTACGTC. Its translation: CASSGDSYEQYV.

This chain joins TRBV7-8 and TRBJ1-6; 7 nucleotides line up with TRBD1. Germline V gives CDR1 SGHVS, CDR2 FQNEAQ. Trimming at V came to 3 bases and at J to 9 bases, leaving 5 bases not matched to a gene. The CDR3 consists of 14 residues. CDR3 nucleotides: TGTGCCAGCAGCTTGACAGGGATCGGTTCACCCCTCCACTTT. The encoded protein is CASSLTGIGSPLHF.

This clone showed up just a few times. CDR3 residues: CASVRHYSGSPRTYEQYV. Here the CDR3 DNA reads TGCGCCAGCGTACGGCATTACTCTGGCAGCCCGAGGACCTACGAGCAGTACGTC. The V and J genes are TRBV10-1 and TRBJ2-7; D uncertain. The CDR3 extends over 18 amino acids. V lost 8 bases and J lost 2, with 28 bases in between. CDR1 is WNHNN, CDR2 SYGVQD, per germline (reference sequence).